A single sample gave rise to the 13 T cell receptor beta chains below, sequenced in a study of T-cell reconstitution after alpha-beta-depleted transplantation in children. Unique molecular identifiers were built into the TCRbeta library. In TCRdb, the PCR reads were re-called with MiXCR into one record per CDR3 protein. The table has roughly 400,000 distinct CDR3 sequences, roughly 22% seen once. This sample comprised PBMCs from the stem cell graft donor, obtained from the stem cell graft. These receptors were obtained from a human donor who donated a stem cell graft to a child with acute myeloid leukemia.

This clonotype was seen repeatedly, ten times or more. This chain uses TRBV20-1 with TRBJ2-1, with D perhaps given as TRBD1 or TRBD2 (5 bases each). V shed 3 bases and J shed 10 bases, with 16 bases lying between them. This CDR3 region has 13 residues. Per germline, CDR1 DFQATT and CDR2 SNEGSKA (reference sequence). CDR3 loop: CSASWDVSQEQFF. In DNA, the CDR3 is TGCAGTGCTAGTTGGGACGTATCGCAGGAGCAGTTCTTC.

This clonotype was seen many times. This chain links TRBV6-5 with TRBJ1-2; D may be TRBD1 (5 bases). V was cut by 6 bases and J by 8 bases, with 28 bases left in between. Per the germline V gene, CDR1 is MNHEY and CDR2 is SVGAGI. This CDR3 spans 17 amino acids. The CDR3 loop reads CASSYEWQGRYHLGYTF. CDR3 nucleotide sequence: TGTGCCAGCAGCTACGAGTGGCAGGGTCGGTATCACTTGGGCTACACCTTC.

CDR3 nucleotide sequence: TGTGCCAGCAGTTCCCACCTAGCGGCGTACAATGAGCAGTTCTTC. Its translation is CASSSHLAAYNEQFF. This chain joins TRBV12-3 or TRBV12-4 and TRBJ2-1; 7 bases are a match to TRBD2. Trimming took 4 bases from V and 4 from J; bases not matched to a gene: 7. CDR3 length equals 15 residues.

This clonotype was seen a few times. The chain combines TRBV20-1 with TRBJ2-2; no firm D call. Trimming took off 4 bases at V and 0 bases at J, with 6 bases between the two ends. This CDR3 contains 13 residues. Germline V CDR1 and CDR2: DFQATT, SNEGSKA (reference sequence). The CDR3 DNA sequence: TGCAGTGCTAAAGGGACGAACACCGGGGAGCTGTTTTTT. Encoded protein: CSAKGTNTGELFF.

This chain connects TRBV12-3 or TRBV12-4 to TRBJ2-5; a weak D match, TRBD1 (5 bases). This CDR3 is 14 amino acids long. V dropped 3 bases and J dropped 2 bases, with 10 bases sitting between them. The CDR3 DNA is TGTGCCAGCAGTTTGACAGCACAACAAGAGACCCAGTACTTC. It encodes CASSLTAQQETQYF.

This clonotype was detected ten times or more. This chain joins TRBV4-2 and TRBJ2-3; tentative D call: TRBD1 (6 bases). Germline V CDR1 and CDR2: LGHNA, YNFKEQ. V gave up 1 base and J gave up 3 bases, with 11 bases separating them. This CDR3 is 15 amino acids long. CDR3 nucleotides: TGTGCCAGCAGCCAAGCCAGGGGTACGACAGATACGCAGTATTTT. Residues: CASSQARGTTDTQYF.

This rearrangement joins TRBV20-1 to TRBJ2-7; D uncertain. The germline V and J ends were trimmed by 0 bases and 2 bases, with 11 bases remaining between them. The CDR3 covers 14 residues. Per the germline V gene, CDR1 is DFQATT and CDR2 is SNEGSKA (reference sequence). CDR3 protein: CSARDPVATYEQYF. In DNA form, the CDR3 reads TGCAGTGCTAGAGATCCGGTCGCAACCTACGAGCAGTACTTC.

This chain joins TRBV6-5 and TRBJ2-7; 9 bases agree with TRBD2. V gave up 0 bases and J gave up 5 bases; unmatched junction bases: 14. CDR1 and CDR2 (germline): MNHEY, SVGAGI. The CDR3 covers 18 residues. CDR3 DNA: TGTGCCAGCAGTTACTCGATGAATGTTGCGGGAGGGCCAGACGAGCAGTACTTC. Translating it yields CASSYSMNVAGGPDEQYF.

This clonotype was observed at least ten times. CDR3 in DNA: TGTGCCAGCAGTTTAGGACGGATGAACACCGGGGAGCTGTTTTTT. It yields the protein CASSLGRMNTGELFF. This sequence joins TRBV12-3 or TRBV12-4 and TRBJ2-2; D remains unclear. This CDR3 region has 15 residues. The V end was cut by 1 base, the J end by 1 base, with 7 bases between.

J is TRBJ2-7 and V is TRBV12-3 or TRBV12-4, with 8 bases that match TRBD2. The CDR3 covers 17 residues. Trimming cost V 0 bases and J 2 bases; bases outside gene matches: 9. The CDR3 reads CASSLAPGLAGTYEQYF. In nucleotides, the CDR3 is TGTGCCAGCAGTTTAGCGCCCGGACTAGCTGGAACCTACGAGCAGTACTTC.

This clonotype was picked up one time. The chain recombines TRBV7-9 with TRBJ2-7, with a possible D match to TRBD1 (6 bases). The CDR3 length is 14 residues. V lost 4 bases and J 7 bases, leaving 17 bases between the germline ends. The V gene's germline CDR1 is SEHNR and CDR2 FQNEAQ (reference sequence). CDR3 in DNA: TGTGCCAGCAGCTACCGGGACACCTCTGGGGAGCAGTACTTC. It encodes CASSYRDTSGEQYF.

In DNA form, the CDR3 reads TGTGCCAGCAGTTCAGCGGGACTAGCGGGAGGGCCTGAGCAGTTCTTC. It codes for CASSSAGLAGGPEQFF. This chain uses TRBV12-3 or TRBV12-4 with TRBJ2-1; 16 bases agree with TRBD2. The V and J ends lost 4 bases and 9 bases, in that order; junction bases with no gene match: 6. The CDR3 is 16 amino acids.

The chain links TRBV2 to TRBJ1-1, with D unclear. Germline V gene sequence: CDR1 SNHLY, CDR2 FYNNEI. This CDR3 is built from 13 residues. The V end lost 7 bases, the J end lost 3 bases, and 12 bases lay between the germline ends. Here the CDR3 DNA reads TGTGCCAGCATGCGGGAGAAGGACACTGAAGCTTTCTTT. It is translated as CASMREKDTEAFF.